The TCR beta chain under discussion was sequenced for a study of Graves' ophthalmopathy and Graves' hyperthyroidism. In the study overall: Peripheral blood samples were taken at initial diagnosis, before any treatment.

V was trimmed by 6 bases and J by 5 bases, leaving 5 bases between them. CDR3 length: 11 residues. CDR1 is MNHNS and CDR2 is SASEGT in the germline V gene. Being free of ophthalmopathy for 18 months of follow-up defined stable hyperthyroidism. If patients had other autoimmune diseases, uncontrolled infections, pregnancy or lactation, they were excluded. Amplification of the TCR beta CDR3 regions used RNA transcripts (as template). Amplification began with first-round RT-PCR using HTBI primers, then second-round multiplex PCR was performed. A single record per CDR3 protein comes from TCRdb applying MiXCR to the multiplex PCR reads. The profile shows hundreds of thousands of distinct CDR3 sequences, about a fifth of them singletons. This clonotype was seen at least ten times.

The rearrangement uses TRBV6-1 and TRBJ2-4; D remains unclear. Material: peripheral blood. This clonotype originated in a young woman with stable Graves' hyperthyroidism. Some clones in this sample may be carry-over from other donors' samples. CDR3 sequence reads: CASRVENIQYF. The CDR3 DNA reads as TGTGCCAGCAGGGTAGAAAACATTCAGTACTTC.